What follows describes a single TCR beta chain. The target antigen is unknown. These data originate in a study of cytomegalovirus exposure and HLA in healthy donors. Study-wide context: The same platform was used for the 130 or so validation repertoires and the approximately 670 first-cohort repertoires, a later analysis reported. Study results and caveats: The study put 150 to 200 TCR beta chains on its list as cytomegalovirus-associated. Among TCR sequences, most were rare, though some public TCRs appeared in many donors. That first-cohort TCR clusters tended to co-occur in the approximately 110 validation repertoires was found in a later analysis.

Germline loops: CDR1 SEHNR, CDR2 FQNEAQ (reference sequence). Trimming stripped 1 base from V and 11 bases from J, with 9 bases between. The CDR3 is made up of 12 amino acids. TCRdb keeps only in-frame clones here, not all; method: immunoSEQ multiplex PCR. The table lists about 120,000 clones, roughly 89% of them singletons, with around 1.1% in the top ten. The chain is built from TRBV7-9 and TRBJ2-1, with a possible D match to TRBD2 (5 bases). Material: PBMCs. The sequence came from a woman younger than 30 in good health and CMV-seronegative. The CDR3 spells CASSLGEPQQFF. Here the CDR3 DNA reads TGTGCCAGCAGCTTAGGGGAGCCTCAGCAGTTCTTC.